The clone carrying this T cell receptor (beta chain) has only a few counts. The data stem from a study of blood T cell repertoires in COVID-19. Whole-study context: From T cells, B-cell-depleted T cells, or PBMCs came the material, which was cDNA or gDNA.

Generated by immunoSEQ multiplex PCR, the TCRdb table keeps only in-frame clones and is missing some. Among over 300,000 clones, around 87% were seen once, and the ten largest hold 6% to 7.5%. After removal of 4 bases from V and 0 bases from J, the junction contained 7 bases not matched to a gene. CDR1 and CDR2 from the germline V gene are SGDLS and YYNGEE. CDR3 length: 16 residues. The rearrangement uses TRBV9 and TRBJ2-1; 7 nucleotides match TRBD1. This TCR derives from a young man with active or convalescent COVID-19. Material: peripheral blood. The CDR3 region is CASSSYRGSSYNEQFF. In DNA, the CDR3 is TGTGCCAGCAGCTCGTACAGGGGAAGCTCCTACAATGAGCAGTTCTTC. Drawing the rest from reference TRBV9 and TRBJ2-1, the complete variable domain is DSGVTQTPKHLITATGQRVTLRCSPRSGDLSVYWYQQSLDQGLQFLIQYYNGEERAKGNILERFSAQQFPDLHSELNLSSLELGDSALYFCASSSYRGSSYNEQFFGPGTRLTVL.